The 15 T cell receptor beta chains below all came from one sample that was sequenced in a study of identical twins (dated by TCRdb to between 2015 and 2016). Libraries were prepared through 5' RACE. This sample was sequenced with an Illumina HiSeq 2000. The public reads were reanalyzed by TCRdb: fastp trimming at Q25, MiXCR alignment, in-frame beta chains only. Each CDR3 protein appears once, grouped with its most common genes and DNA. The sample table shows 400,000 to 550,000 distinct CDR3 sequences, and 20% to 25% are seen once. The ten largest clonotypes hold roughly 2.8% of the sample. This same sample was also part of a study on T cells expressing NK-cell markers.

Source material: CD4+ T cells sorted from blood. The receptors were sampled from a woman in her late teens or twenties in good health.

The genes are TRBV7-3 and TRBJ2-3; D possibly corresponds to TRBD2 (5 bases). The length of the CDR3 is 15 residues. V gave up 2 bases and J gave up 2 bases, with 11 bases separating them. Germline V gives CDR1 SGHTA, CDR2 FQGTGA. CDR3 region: CASSLSGSLTDTQYF. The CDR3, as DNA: TGTGCCAGCAGCTTATCGGGGTCCCTCACAGATACGCAGTATTTT.

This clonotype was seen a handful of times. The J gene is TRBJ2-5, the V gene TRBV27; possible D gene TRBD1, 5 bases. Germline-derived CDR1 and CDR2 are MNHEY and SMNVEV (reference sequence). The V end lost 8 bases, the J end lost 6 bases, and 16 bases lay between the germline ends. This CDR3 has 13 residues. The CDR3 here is CASEQVWEKTQYF. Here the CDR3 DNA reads TGTGCCAGCGAACAGGTCTGGGAAAAGACCCAGTACTTC.

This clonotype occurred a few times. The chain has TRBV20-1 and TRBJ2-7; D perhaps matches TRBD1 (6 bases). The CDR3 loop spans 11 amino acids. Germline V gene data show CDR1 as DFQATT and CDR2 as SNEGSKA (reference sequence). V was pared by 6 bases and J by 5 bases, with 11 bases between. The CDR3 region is CSARQAHEQYF. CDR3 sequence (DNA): TGCAGTGCCCGACAGGCTCACGAGCAGTACTTC.

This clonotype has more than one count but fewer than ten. CDR3: CASSYGGQGSQETQYF. Here the CDR3 DNA reads TGTGCCAGCAGTTATGGGGGACAGGGCTCCCAAGAGACCCAGTACTTC. The rearrangement uses TRBV6-2 or TRBV6-3 and TRBJ2-5; 9 bases map to TRBD1. Per germline, CDR1 MNHEY and CDR2 SVGEGT. V trimming: 3 bases; J trimming: 1 base; junction bases outside the gene matches: 6. The CDR3 length is 16 residues.

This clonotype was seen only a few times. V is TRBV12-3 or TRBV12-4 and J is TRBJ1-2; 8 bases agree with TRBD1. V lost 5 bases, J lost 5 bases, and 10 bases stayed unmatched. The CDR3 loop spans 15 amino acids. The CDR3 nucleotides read TGTGCCAGCAGTCCCCGGGACAGGAGCATATATGGCTACACCTTC. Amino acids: CASSPRDRSIYGYTF.

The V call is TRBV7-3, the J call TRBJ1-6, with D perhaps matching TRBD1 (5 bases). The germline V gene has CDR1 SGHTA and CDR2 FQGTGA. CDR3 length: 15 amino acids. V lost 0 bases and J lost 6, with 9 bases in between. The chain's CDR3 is CASSLTAGFNSPLHF. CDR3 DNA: TGTGCCAGCAGCTTAACAGCAGGGTTTAATTCACCCCTCCACTTT.

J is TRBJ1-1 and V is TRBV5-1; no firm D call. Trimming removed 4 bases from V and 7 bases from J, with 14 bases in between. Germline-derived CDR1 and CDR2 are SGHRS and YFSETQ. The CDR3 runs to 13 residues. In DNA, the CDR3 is TGCGCCAGCAGCCCCGGGCGGAATATTGAAGCTTTCTTT. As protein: CASSPGRNIEAFF.

CDR3 sequence: CASSPRGGQAEQYF. The CDR3 region has the DNA TGTGCCAGCAGTCCCCGAGGGGGACAGGCCGAGCAGTACTTC. The chain employs TRBV6-1 and TRBJ2-7, with 8 positions matching TRBD1. The length of the CDR3 is 14 residues. Looked up from germline, CDR1 is MNHNS and CDR2 is SASEGT. The V gene end was trimmed by 5 bases and the J gene end by 6 bases; junction bases not matched to a gene: 9.

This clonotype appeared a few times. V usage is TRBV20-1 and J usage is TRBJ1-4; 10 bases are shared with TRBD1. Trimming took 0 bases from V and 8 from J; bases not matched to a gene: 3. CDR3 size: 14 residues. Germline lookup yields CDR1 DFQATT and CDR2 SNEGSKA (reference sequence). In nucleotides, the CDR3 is TGCAGTGCTAGAGATGGGACAGGGGACGAAAAACTGTTTTTT. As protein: CSARDGTGDEKLFF.

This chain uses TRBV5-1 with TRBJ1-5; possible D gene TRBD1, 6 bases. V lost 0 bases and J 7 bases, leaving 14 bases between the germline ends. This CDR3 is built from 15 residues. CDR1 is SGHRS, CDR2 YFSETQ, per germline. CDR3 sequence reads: CASSLEGGVRQPQHF. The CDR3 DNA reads TGCGCCAGCAGCTTGGAGGGGGGGGTGAGGCAGCCCCAGCATTTT.

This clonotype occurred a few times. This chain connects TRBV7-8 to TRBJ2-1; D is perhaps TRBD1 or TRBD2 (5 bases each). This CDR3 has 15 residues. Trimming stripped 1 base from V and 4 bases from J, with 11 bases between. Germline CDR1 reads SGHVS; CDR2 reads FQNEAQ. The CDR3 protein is CASSLGGNVYNEQFF. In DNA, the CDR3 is TGTGCCAGCAGCTTAGGGGGGAATGTGTACAATGAGCAGTTCTTC.

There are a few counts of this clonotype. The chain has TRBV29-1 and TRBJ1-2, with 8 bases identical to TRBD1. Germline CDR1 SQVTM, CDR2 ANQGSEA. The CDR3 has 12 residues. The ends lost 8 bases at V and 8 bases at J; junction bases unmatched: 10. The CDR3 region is CSLTPGGGGYTF. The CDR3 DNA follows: TGCAGCCTAACCCCAGGGGGCGGGGGCTACACCTTC.

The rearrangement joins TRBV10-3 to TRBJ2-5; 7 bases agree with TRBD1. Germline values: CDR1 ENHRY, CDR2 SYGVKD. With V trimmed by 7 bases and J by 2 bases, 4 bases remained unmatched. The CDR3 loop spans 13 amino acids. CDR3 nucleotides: TGTGCCATCACTCCGGGACAGCAAGAGACCCAGTACTTC. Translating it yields CAITPGQQETQYF.

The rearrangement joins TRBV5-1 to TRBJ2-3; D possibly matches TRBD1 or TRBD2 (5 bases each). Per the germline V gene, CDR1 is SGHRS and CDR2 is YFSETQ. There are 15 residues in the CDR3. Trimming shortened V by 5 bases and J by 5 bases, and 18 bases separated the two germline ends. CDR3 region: CASRRGYPGGDTQYF. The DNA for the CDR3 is TGCGCCAGCAGGAGGGGCTACCCTGGAGGAGATACGCAGTATTTT.

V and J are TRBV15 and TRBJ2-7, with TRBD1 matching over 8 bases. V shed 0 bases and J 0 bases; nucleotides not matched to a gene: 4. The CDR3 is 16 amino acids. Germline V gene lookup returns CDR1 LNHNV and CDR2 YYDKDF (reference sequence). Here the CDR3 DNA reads TGTGCCACCAGCAGAGAGATACAGGGGGTCTCCTACGAGCAGTACTTC. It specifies CATSREIQGVSYEQYF.